The source of this T cell receptor (beta chain) is a study of blood T cell repertoires in COVID-19 (dated by TCRdb to 2018 to 2021). At the level of the whole study: Collaborator samples came from the United States, Italy and Spain and covered acute and convalescent phases of COVID-19. The prospective study material was composed of cDNA or gDNA derived from T cells, B-cell-depleted T cells, or PBMCs. The dataset comprised deeply sampled blood TCRbeta repertoires from subjects exposed to, actively infected with, or recovered from COVID-19. A freely available public database, intended as a resource for researchers studying the immune response to SARS-CoV-2, is where the repertoires were released. The samples were drawn from the first 160 participants of the ongoing ImmuneRACE study and from 950 to 1,500 subjects provided by 6 global collaborators. Nearly every sample came with metadata listing a de-identified subject ID, COVID-19 status, age in years and sex. HLA class I and class II types, where available, came from metadata supplied by the sample provider rather than from assay-based typing. Study-wide findings and limitations: Clinical and demographic metadata were provided uncurated, with the amount varying by source and participant.

Points on this clone: This clone's antigen is unknown. Base qualities are missing; no much larger clone stands one base away.

The immunoSEQ Assay, a bias-controlled multiplex PCR, was used to amplify TCRbeta CDR3 regions from genomic DNA. On the authors' methods: The number of nucleated cells in each sample was estimated from the amplification of reference gene primers within the assay. To quantify the absolute abundance of each unique TCRbeta CDR3 rearrangement, sequence reads were collapsed and filtered. For each sample, productive Simpson clonality was calculated as the square root of Simpson's diversity index across productive rearrangements. The clones in this table, taken by TCRdb from immuneACCESS, are in-frame only. Not every clone is retained; where verified, under half of the shortfall comes from an unresolved V gene, and the cause of the rest is unknown. V and J calls and clone size are copied from that table; D and trimming were computed from the DNA. Counted in this sample were 56,000 or so clones; approximately 88% of them appeared once. The ten most abundant clones make up around a fifth of the sample.

Each collaborating institution followed its own protocols to collect whole blood in K2EDTA tubes. Collaborator samples were shipped for TCRbeta analysis as frozen whole blood, isolated PBMCs, or DNA extracted from either sample type. Sequences were obtained from peripheral blood. The sequence derives from a human donor in a cohort sampled during active COVID-19.

The sequence in DNA is TGTGCCAGCAGTTACCCGACGGGCTCTGGGGCCAACGTCCTGACTTTC. This gives the protein CASSYPTGSGANVLTF. Recombination connected TRBV6-5 to TRBJ2-6; no D gene is confidently identified. V was cut back by 2 bases and J by 0 bases, leaving a gap of 8 bases between them. The CDR3 sequence holds 16 residues, the cysteine and phenylalanine included. The kept DNA is CDR3 alone, 48 bases in frame from the first base. Per the germline V gene, MNHEY is the CDR1 and SVGAGI is the CDR2.